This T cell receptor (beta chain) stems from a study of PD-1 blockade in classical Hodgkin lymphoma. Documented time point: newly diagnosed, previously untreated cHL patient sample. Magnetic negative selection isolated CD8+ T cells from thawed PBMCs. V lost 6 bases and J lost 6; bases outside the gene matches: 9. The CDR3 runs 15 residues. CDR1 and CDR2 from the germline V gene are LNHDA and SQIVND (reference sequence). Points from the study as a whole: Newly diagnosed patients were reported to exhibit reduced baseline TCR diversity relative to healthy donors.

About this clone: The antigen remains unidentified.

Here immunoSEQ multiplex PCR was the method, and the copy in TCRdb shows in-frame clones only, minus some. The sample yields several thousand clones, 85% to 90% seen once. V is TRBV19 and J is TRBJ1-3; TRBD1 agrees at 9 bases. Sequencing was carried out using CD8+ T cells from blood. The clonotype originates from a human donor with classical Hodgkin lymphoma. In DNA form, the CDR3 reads TGTGCCAGTAGCCTCACCCGACAGGGGGTAAACACCATATATTTT. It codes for CASSLTRQGVNTIYF.